The 18 T cell receptor beta chains in this list originate from one sample, sequenced in a study of cytomegalovirus exposure and HLA in healthy donors. PCR was performed using 60 Vbeta and 13 Jbeta primers. Only in-frame clones appear in the TCRdb table, and some are missing; sequencing was by immunoSEQ multiplex PCR. The table lists approximately 86,000 clones, more than 65% of them singletons. The sample taken for sequencing was PBMCs. These receptors were taken from a man aged 60 to 75 in good health and CMV-seronegative.

The chain combines TRBV10-3 with TRBJ1-5, with TRBD1 matching 7 bases. CDR1 and CDR2 from the germline V gene are ENHRY and SYGVKD. The CDR3 covers 15 residues. After removal of 6 bases from V and 0 bases from J, the junction contained 5 bases not matched to a gene. This CDR3 is CAISADRDSNQPQHF. The DNA of the CDR3 is TGTGCCATCAGCGCTGACAGGGATAGCAATCAGCCCCAGCATTTT.

This clone appeared a few times. V and J are TRBV14 and TRBJ2-3; no clear D gene. Germline V gene lookup returns CDR1 SGHDN and CDR2 FVKESK. The V gene lost 4 bases and the J gene lost 4 bases, with 6 bases spanning the gap. This CDR3 is built from 12 residues. The CDR3 DNA reads as TGTGCCAGCAGCCCGGCGGCAGATACGCAGTATTTT. Encoded protein: CASSPAADTQYF.

This clone was picked up one time. For the CDR3, the DNA is TGTGCCAGCCGCAAGACCAGTCGGGTAGGCAATGAGCAGTTCTTC. Protein: CASRKTSRVGNEQFF. V usage is TRBV6-5 and J usage is TRBJ2-1; D unresolved. Germline-derived CDR1 and CDR2 are MNHEY and SVGAGI. This CDR3 has 15 residues. Trimming took 8 bases from V and 6 from J, leaving 20 bases between them.

This clone has a handful of counts. The rearrangement joins TRBV19 to TRBJ1-1; 7 positions match TRBD1. With 6 bases clipped from V and 0 bases from J, the junction kept 4 bases outside the gene matches. From germline, CDR1 is LNHDA and CDR2 SQIVND (reference sequence). CDR3 length: 14 amino acids. The CDR3: CASRTGPMNTEAFF. CDR3 DNA sequence: TGTGCCAGTAGGACAGGGCCTATGAACACTGAAGCTTTCTTT.

The rearrangement uses TRBV7-8 and TRBJ2-1; D is perhaps TRBD2 (5 bases). The germline V and J ends were trimmed by 2 bases and 9 bases, with 17 bases remaining between them. Germline-derived CDR1 and CDR2 are SGHVS and FQNEAQ. This CDR3 region has 15 residues. This CDR3 reads CASSLFEISRGEQFF. The DNA for the CDR3 is TGTGCCAGCAGCTTATTCGAGATTTCCCGGGGTGAGCAGTTCTTC.

In nucleotides, the CDR3 is TGTGCCAGCAGCTTAGATGGGACTGCTGGAAACACCATATATTTT. This codes for CASSLDGTAGNTIYF. The chain uses TRBV11-2 and TRBJ1-3; D possibly corresponds to TRBD1 (5 bases). V lost 0 bases and J lost 2, with 8 bases in between. Germline V gene sequence: CDR1 SGHAT, CDR2 FQNNGV. The CDR3 has 15 residues.

As regards this clone: Its ends do not fully match the called genes, so a read error is possible. Other nucleotide sequences in the sample specify the same CDR3. The rearrangement joins TRBV29-1 to TRBJ1-1; tentative D call: TRBD1 (6 bases). The CDR3 length is 15 residues. CDR1 and CDR2 (germline): SQVTM, ANQGSEA. The CDR3 DNA reads as TGCAGCGTGAAGGGGGACACGGGGCCTTACACTGAGGCTTTCTTT. Amino acids: CSVKGDTGPYTEAFF.

The V and J genes are TRBV5-6 and TRBJ2-3; 7 positions agree with TRBD1. With 3 bases clipped from V and 6 bases from J, the junction kept 10 bases outside the gene matches. This CDR3 has 15 residues. Germline V gene data show CDR1 as SGHDT and CDR2 as YYEEEE. CDR3 region: CASSSTGRFGDTQYF. The CDR3 DNA sequence: TGTGCCAGCAGCTCGACAGGGCGGTTCGGCGATACGCAGTATTTT.

The chain couples TRBV9 to TRBJ2-1; a possible D gene is TRBD2 (7 bases). Germline loops: CDR1 SGDLS, CDR2 YYNGEE. Trimming pared 7 bases from V and 0 bases from J, leaving 8 bases between. CDR3 length: 13 residues. The CDR3 sequence: CASGGASYNEQFF. The CDR3 DNA follows: TGTGCCAGCGGGGGGGCCTCCTACAATGAGCAGTTCTTC.

The chain couples TRBV18 to TRBJ1-6, with 7 nucleotides matching TRBD1. CDR1 is KGHSH and CDR2 is LQKENI in the germline V gene. The CDR3 loop spans 15 amino acids. V dropped 2 bases and J dropped 11; count of bases not matched to a gene: 9. The CDR3 sequence is CASSPSRQGLPPLHF. DNA for the CDR3: TGTGCCAGCTCACCAAGCCGACAGGGTCTACCACCCCTCCACTTT.

The chain has TRBV4-2 and TRBJ2-3, with TRBD1 matching 8 bases. V gave up 1 base and J gave up 4 bases; unmatched junction bases: 7. The CDR3 contains 16 residues. Looked up from germline, CDR1 is LGHNA and CDR2 is YNFKEQ. The CDR3 sequence: CASSQAGTGDPDTQYF. CDR3 bases: TGTGCCAGCAGCCAAGCCGGGACAGGAGACCCAGATACGCAGTATTTT.

The chain is built from TRBV6-5 and TRBJ2-3; perhaps TRBD1 as D (7 bases). The germline gives CDR1 MNHEY, CDR2 SVGAGI. V lost 0 bases to trimming and J lost 5 bases, with 12 bases between them. The CDR3 is made up of 15 amino acids. This chain's CDR3 is CASSYSRQGGDTQYF. The DNA for the CDR3 is TGTGCCAGCAGTTACTCGCGGCAGGGGGGAGATACGCAGTATTTT.

This clone appeared a few times. The chain joins TRBV5-1 to TRBJ1-1, with D unresolved. Germline V gives CDR1 SGHRS, CDR2 YFSETQ. There are 14 residues in the CDR3. V lost 5 bases, J lost 0 bases, and 11 bases lay in between. CDR3 in amino acids: CASRHAGVNTEAFF. CDR3 nucleotide sequence: TGCGCCAGCAGGCACGCCGGAGTGAACACTGAAGCTTTCTTT.

The rearrangement uses TRBV12-5 and TRBJ1-1, with D possibly TRBD1 on 5 matching bases. The CDR3 has 14 residues. The V end was cut by 2 bases, the J end by 6 bases, with 13 bases between. The V gene's germline CDR1 is LGHNT and CDR2 FRNRAP. The CDR3 is CASGLSGRRSEAFF. CDR3 sequence (DNA): TGTGCTAGTGGTTTGTCAGGGCGTCGGTCTGAAGCTTTCTTT.

This clone was detected a few times. CDR3 region: CASSTQGGSYEQYF. CDR3 coding DNA: TGTGCCAGCAGCACCCAGGGAGGTTCCTACGAGCAGTACTTC. This chain joins TRBV7-9 and TRBJ2-7, with a weak D call TRBD2 (6 bases). The CDR3 totals 14 residues. From germline, CDR1 is SEHNR and CDR2 FQNEAQ (reference sequence). Trimming stripped 5 bases from V and 1 base from J, with 12 bases between. Based on the CDR3 plus reference TRBV7-9 and TRBJ2-7, the full variable domain is DTGVSQNPRHKITKRGQNVTFRCDPISEHNRLYWYRQTLGQGPEFLTYFQNEAQLEKSRLLSDRFSAERPKGSFSTLEIQRTEQGDSAMYLCASSTQGGSYEQYFGPGTRLTVT.

The chain couples TRBV6-4 to TRBJ2-3; TRBD1 matches at 8 bases. Trimming at V came to 8 bases and at J to 6 bases, leaving 7 bases not matched to a gene. CDR3 length: 13 residues. Germline V CDR1 and CDR2: MRHNA, SNTAGT. CDR3 coding DNA: TGTGCCAGCGGGATTGGACAGGGCGATACGCAGTATTTT. Translated, it gives CASGIGQGDTQYF.

The chain carries TRBV5-4 and TRBJ1-4; TRBD1 agrees at 9 bases. CDR1 is SGHNT, CDR2 YYREEE, per germline (reference sequence). There are 15 residues in the CDR3. The V gene end was trimmed by 3 bases and the J gene end by 4 bases; junction bases not matched to a gene: 4. The CDR3 loop reads CASSWGQGVNEKLFF. CDR3 DNA: TGTGCCAGCAGCTGGGGACAGGGAGTTAATGAAAAACTGTTTTTT.

The V gene is TRBV6-1, the J gene TRBJ2-1; 13 positions agree with TRBD2. Germline CDR1 reads MNHNS; CDR2 reads SASEGT. This CDR3 contains 14 residues. The V gene end was trimmed by 8 bases and the J gene end by 8 bases; junction bases not matched to a gene: 6. CDR3 in amino acids: CASETSGRFDEQFF. The CDR3 DNA is TGTGCCAGCGAGACTAGCGGGAGGTTTGATGAGCAGTTCTTC.